This T cell receptor (beta chain) was recovered during a study of T cell responses to AZD1222 COVID-19 vaccine. Study-level points and caveats: At study baseline, merely more than 5 AZD1222 recipients were seropositive. Sampling that yielded the repertoires occurred only after the peak T cell response. Variant regions that are unmutated are reportedly the target of nearly half of spike-specific TCRs.

Generated by immunoSEQ multiplex PCR, the TCRdb table keeps only in-frame clones and is missing some. Among around 150,000 clones listed, roughly nine tenths were seen once. A word on this clone: Its target is unknown.

Sample: peripheral blood, taken 28 days after the second AZD1222 dose. The receptor's source is an adult who received the AZD1222 COVID-19 vaccine.

In DNA, the CDR3 is TGTGCCAGCAGCCCGGGACTAGCGGGGAAGTTCTTC. Its protein product is CASSPGLAGKFF. The chain employs TRBV12-3 or TRBV12-4 and TRBJ2-1, with 13 positions matching TRBD2. V trimming: 6 bases; J trimming: 14 bases; junction bases outside the gene matches: 4. The CDR3 has 12 residues.